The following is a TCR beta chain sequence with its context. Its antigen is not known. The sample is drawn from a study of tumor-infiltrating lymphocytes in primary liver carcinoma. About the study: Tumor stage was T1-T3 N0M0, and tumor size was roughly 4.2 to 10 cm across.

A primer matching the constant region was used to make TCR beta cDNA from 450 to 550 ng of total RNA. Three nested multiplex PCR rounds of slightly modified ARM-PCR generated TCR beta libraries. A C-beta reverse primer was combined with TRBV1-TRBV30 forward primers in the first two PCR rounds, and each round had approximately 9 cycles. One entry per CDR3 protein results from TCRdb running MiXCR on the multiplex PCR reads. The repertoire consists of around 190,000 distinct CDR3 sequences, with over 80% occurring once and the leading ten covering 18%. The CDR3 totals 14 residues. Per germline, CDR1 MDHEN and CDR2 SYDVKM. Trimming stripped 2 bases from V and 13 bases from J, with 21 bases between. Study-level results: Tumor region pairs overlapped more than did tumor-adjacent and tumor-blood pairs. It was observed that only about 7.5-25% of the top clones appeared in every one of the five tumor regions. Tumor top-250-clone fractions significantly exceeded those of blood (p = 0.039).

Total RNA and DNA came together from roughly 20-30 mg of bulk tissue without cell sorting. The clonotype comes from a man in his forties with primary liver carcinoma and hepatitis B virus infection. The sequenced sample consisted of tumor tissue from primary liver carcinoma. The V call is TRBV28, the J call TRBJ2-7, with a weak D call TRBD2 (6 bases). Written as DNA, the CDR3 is TGTGCCAGCAGTTTAACTAGCCATAGCTACGAGTACTACTTC. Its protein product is CASSLTSHSYEYYF.